A selection of T cell receptor beta chains follows, all from one sample in a study of blood T cell repertoires in COVID-19. Measured with immunoSEQ multiplex PCR; TCRdb has only the in-frame clones, and not every one. Of roughly 230,000 clones in the sample, approximately 84% are singletons; the top ten hold under 5%. The sequencing sample was made of peripheral blood. The receptor source for this set is a middle-aged man with acute or convalescent COVID-19. The CDR3 runs from the conserved cysteine through the conserved F or W. The D gene is left open where the match is weak. Expanded clones get a size class; other rows say once, few or many, or leave the size out.

size | D | J | length | V | DNA | CDR3
- | TRBD1 | TRBJ1-3 | 14 | TRBV5-1 | TGCGCCAGCGCCCGAGCGGGCAGGGGGAACACCATATATTTT | CASARAGRGNTIYF
- | - | TRBJ1-1 | 13 | TRBV12-3/TRBV12-4 | TGTGCCAGCAGTTTAGTCGGGGACACTGAAGCTTTCTTT | CASSLVGDTEAFF
- | - | TRBJ2-5 | 12 | TRBV6-5 | TGTGCCAGCAGCCCGGCGGAAGAGACCCAGTACTTC | CASSPAEETQYF
- | - | TRBJ2-7 | 13 | TRBV21-1 | TGTGCCAGCATCTGGCAGTCCTCCTACGAGCAGTACTTC | CASIWQSSYEQYF
- | - | TRBJ2-1 | 15 | TRBV4-2 | TGTGCCAGCAGCCAAGAACAGGGCGGACACAATGAGCAGTTCTTC | CASSQEQGGHNEQFF
- | - | TRBJ2-1 | 15 | TRBV27 | TGTGCCAGCAGTTTAGGCGGGATGGGTTACAATGAGCAGTTCTTC | CASSLGGMGYNEQFF
- | - | TRBJ2-2 | 15 | TRBV5-1 | TGCGCCAGCAGCCTTGCGGGTTGGTTCACCGGGGAGCTGTTTTTT | CASSLAGWFTGELFF
- | - | TRBJ2-7 | 12 | TRBV30 | TGTGCTCTGAAGGGCGACAGCTACGAGCAGTACTTC | CALKGDSYEQYF
- | TRBD1 | TRBJ1-1 | 13 | TRBV19 | TGTGCCAGTTCGGGACAGGGGGGCACTGAAGCTTTCTTT | CASSGQGGTEAFF
- | - | TRBJ2-2 | 15 | TRBV6-5 | TGTGCCAGCAGTTACGTAGGGGGAGGGGCCGGGGAGCTGTTTTTT | CASSYVGGGAGELFF
- | TRBD1 | TRBJ2-7 | 14 | TRBV5-1 | TGCGCCAGCAGCCGCGGGACAGGGGGTGACGAGCAGTACTTC | CASSRGTGGDEQYF
- | TRBD2 | TRBJ2-1 | 16 | TRBV5-4 | TGTGCCAGCAGCTTGGTGAGCGGGAGCCTTTACAATGAGCAGTTCTTC | CASSLVSGSLYNEQFF
- | - | TRBJ1-1 | 13 | TRBV2 | TGTGCCAGCAGTGTTATGCAGTACACTGAAGCTTTCTTT | CASSVMQYTEAFF
- | TRBD2 | TRBJ2-3 | 13 | TRBV19 | TGTGCCAGTAGTTGGGGGGGGACAGATACGCAGTATTTT | CASSWGGTDTQYF
- | TRBD1 | TRBJ1-1 | 14 | TRBV5-4 | TGTGCCAGCAGCTTAGCGACAGGGGGTAGGGGGGCTTTCTTT | CASSLATGGRGAFF
- | TRBD2 | TRBJ2-3 | 15 | TRBV19 | TGTGCCAGTAGTATACTAGCGGGGGAGGCAGATACGCAGTATTTT | CASSILAGEADTQYF
few | TRBD2 | TRBJ2-5 | 15 | TRBV5-6 | TGTGCCAGCAGCTTGGTGACTAGCGGGACTGAGACCCAGTACTTC | CASSLVTSGTETQYF
- | - | TRBJ1-2 | 15 | TRBV9 | TGTGCCAGCAGCTCAAGCTACATGGCGGGCTATGGCTACACCTTC | CASSSSYMAGYGYTF
- | TRBD1 | TRBJ2-5 | 12 | TRBV10-3 | TGTGCCATCAGAGGGACAGAAGAGACCCAGTACTTC | CAIRGTEETQYF
few | - | TRBJ1-2 | 13 | TRBV2 | TGTGCCAGCAGAAAGAAGGGGCTGTATGGCTACACCTTC | CASRKKGLYGYTF
- | - | TRBJ2-5 | 14 | TRBV6-6 | TGTGCCAGCAGTTATCAGGGGCGCGAGGAGACCCAGTACTTC | CASSYQGREETQYF
- | - | TRBJ2-1 | 16 | TRBV7-9 | TGTGCCAGCAGCTTATCTTCTGGGGGCACGTACAATGAGCAGTTCTTC | CASSLSSGGTYNEQFF
- | TRBD2 | TRBJ2-3 | 15 | TRBV5-1 | TGCGCCAGCAGCCCGCCCGGGGGGAGCACAGATACGCAGTATTTT | CASSPPGGSTDTQYF
- | TRBD2 | TRBJ2-7 | 12 | TRBV3-1/TRBV3-2 | TGTGCCAGCAGCCATCCTAGCGGTCTGCAGTACTTC | CASSHPSGLQYF
- | - | TRBJ2-1 | 15 | TRBV27 | TGTGCCAGCAGTTTATCCCCCACAGGGACCAATGAGCAGTTCTTC | CASSLSPTGTNEQFF
once | - | TRBJ2-1 | 13 | TRBV6-5 | TGTGCCAGCAGTACGGACTCCGAGAATGAGCAGTTCTTC | CASSTDSENEQFF
- | TRBD1 | TRBJ1-1 | 12 | TRBV10-3 | TGTGCCATCAGTCAGGACAGGAGTGAAGCTTTCTTT | CAISQDRSEAFF
- | - | TRBJ1-1 | 13 | TRBV19 | TGTGCCAGTAGTATTTTCGGGGACACTGAAGCTTTCTTT | CASSIFGDTEAFF
- | TRBD1 | TRBJ2-1 | 15 | TRBV6-5 | TGTGCCAGCAGTCCTCCCGGGACAGGTTACAATGAGCAGTTCTTC | CASSPPGTGYNEQFF
many | - | TRBJ2-7 | 14 | TRBV5-1 | TGCGCCAGCAGCTTGGCCGTCCTCGGCTACGAGCAGTACTTC | CASSLAVLGYEQYF
- | TRBD2 | TRBJ2-5 | 14 | TRBV6-5 | TGTGCCAGCAGTGACTCGGGACTATCTGAGACCCAGTACTTC | CASSDSGLSETQYF
- | - | TRBJ1-5 | 15 | TRBV15 | TGTGCCACCAGCACCCAAACAGGTTCCAATCAGCCCCAGCATTTT | CATSTQTGSNQPQHF
- | TRBD1 | TRBJ1-5 | 14 | TRBV5-1 | TGCGCCAGCAGCTCCACAGGGGGAAATCAGCCCCAGCATTTT | CASSSTGGNQPQHF